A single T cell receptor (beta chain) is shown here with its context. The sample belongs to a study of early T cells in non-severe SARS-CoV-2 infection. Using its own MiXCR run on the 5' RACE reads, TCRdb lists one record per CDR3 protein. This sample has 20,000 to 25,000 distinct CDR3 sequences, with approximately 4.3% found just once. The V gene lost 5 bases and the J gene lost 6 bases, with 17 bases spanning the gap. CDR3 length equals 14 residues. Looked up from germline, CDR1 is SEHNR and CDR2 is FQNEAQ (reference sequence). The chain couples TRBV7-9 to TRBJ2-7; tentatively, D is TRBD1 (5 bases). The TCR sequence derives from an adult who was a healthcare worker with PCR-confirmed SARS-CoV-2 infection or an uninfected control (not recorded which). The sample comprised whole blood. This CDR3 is CASSPFYGQGEQYF. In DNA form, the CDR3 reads TGTGCCAGCAGCCCATTTTATGGACAAGGCGAGCAGTACTTC.